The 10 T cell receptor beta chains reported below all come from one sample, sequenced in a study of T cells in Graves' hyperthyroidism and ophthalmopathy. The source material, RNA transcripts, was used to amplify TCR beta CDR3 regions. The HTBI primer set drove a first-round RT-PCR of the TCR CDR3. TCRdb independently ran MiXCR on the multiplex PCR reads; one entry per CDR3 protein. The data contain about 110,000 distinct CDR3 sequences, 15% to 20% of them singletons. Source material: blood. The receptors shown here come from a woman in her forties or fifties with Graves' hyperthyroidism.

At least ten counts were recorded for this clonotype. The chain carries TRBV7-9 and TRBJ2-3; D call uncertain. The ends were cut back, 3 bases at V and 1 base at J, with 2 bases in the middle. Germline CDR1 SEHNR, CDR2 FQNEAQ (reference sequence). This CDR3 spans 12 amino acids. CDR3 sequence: CASSFGTDTQYF. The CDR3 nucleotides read TGTGCCAGCAGCTTCGGCACAGATACGCAGTATTTT.

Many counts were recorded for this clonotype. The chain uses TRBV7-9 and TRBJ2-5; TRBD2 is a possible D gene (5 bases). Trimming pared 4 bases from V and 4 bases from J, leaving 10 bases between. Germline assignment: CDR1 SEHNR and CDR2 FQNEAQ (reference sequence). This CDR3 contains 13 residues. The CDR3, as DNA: TGTGCCAGCAGCTCGAGGGCGGGAGAGACCCAGTACTTC. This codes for CASSSRAGETQYF.

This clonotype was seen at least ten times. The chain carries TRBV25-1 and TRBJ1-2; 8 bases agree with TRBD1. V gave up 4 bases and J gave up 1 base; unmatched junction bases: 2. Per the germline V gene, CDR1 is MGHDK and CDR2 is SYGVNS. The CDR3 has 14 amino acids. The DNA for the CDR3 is TGTGCCAGCAGTGGGACAGGGTATAACTATGGCTACACCTTC. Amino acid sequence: CASSGTGYNYGYTF.

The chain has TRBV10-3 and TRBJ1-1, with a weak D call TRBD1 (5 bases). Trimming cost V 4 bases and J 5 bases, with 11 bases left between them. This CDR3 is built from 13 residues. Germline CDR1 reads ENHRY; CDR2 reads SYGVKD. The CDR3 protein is CAISVRESTEAFF. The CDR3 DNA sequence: TGTGCCATCAGTGTCAGGGAATCGACTGAAGCTTTCTTT.

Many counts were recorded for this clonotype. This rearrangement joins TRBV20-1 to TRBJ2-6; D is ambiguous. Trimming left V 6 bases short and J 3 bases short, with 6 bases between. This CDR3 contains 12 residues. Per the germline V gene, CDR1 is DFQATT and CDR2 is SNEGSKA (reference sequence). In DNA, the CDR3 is TGCAGTGCCCAACGTGGGGCCAACGTCCTGACTTTC. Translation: CSAQRGANVLTF.

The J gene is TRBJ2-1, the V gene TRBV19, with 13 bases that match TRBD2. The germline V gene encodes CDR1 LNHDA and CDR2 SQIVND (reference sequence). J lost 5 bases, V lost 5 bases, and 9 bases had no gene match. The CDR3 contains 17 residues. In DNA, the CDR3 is TGTGCCAGTAGTCCCGCTTACGGGACTAGCGGGGACAATGAGCAGTTCTTC. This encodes CASSPAYGTSGDNEQFF.

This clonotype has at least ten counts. DNA for the CDR3: TGTGCCAGCAGTCGGCAGGTCTCCTACGAGCAGTACTTC. Encoded protein: CASSRQVSYEQYF. The chain uses TRBV2 and TRBJ2-7, with unresolved D. The CDR3 sequence is 13 residues long. Germline V lookup: CDR1 SNHLY, CDR2 FYNNEI. V was pared by 5 bases and J by 0 bases, with 8 bases between.

The CDR3 is CASSLRDSQNIQYF. The CDR3 nucleotides read TGTGCCAGCAGCCTCCGGGACAGCCAAAACATTCAGTACTTC. J is TRBJ2-4 and V is TRBV3-1, with 7 bases lining up with TRBD1. This CDR3 has 14 residues. V shed 4 bases and J 5 bases; nucleotides not matched to a gene: 5. CDR1 is LGHDT and CDR2 is YNNKEL in the germline V gene (reference sequence).

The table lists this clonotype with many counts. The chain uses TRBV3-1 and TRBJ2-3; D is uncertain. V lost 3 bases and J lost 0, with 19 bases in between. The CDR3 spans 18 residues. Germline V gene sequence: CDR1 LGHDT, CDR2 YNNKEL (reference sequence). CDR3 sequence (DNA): TGTGCCAGCAGCCAGGCCTTCGACAACAAACCTAGCACAGATACGCAGTATTTT. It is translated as CASSQAFDNKPSTDTQYF.

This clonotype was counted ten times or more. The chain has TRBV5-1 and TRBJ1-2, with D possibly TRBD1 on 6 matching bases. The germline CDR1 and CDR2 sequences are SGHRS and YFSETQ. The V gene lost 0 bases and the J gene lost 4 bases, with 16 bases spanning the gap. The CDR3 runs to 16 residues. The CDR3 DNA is TGCGCCAGCAGCTTGGAGGCAGGGGATTATTCCTATGGCTACACCTTC. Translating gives CASSLEAGDYSYGYTF.